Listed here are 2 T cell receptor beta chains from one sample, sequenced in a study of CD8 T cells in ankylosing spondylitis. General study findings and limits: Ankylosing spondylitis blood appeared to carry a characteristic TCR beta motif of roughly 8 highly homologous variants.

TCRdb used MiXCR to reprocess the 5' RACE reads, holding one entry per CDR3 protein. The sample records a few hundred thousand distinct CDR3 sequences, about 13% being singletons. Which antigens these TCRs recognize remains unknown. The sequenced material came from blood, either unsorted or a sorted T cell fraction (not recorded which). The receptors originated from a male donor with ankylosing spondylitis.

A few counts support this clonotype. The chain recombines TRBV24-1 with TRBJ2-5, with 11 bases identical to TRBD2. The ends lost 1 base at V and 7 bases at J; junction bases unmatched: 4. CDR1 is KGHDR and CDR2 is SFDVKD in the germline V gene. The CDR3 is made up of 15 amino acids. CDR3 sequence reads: CATSDLGTSGSTQYF. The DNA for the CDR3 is TGTGCCACCAGTGATTTAGGGACTAGCGGTTCGACCCAGTACTTC.

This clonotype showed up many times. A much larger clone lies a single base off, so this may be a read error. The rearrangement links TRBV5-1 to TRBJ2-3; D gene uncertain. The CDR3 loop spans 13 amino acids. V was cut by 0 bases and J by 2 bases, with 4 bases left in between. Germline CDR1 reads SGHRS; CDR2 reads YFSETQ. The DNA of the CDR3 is TGCGCCAGCAGCTTGGAGGACACAGATACGCAGTATTTT. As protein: CASSLEDTDTQYF.